The rows below give T cell receptor beta chains drawn from one sample of a study of blood T cell repertoires in COVID-19. Repertoires were generated with immunoSEQ multiplex PCR, while TCRdb's copy carries only in-frame clones and drops some. The data hold more than 95,000 clones, with less than 90% observed a single time. Sequencing used peripheral blood. These receptors were collected from a human donor in a cohort sampled during active COVID-19. The conserved cysteine and the conserved F or W are not part of the CDR3 here.

v_call	j_call	cdr3_aa
TRBV5-6	TRBJ2-5	ASSLRGAEETQY
TRBV7-9	TRBJ2-5	ASSLNKFSLSAGETQY
TRBV5-4	TRBJ1-1	ASSSPFTGDEAF
TRBV9	TRBJ2-5	ASSVGQGAETQY
TRBV15	TRBJ2-7	ATSPQAGGSYEQY
TRBV27	TRBJ1-5	ASSAGTAINQPQH
TRBV9	TRBJ2-5	ASSVGTEETQY
TRBV11-1	TRBJ1-1	ASSRTREVAF
TRBV6-1	TRBJ2-2	ASSAPTGSGTGELF
TRBV27	TRBJ2-1	ASSKTGQLLNNEQF